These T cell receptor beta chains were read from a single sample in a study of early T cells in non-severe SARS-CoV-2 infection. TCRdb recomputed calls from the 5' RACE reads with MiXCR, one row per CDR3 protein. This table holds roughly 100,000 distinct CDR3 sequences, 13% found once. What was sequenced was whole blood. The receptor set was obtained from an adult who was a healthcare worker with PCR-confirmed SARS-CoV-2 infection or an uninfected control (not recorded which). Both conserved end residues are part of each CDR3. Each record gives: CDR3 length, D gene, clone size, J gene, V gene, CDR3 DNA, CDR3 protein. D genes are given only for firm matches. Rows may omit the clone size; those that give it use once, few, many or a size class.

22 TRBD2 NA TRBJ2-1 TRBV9 TGTGCCAGCAGCGTAGACCCCAGGACCCACCTACCGACTAGCGGGGGGGACAATGAGCAGTTCTTC CASSVDPRTHLPTSGGDNEQFF
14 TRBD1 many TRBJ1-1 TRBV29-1 TGCAGCGTAGCCGACAGGGGGCGGAACACTGAAGCTTTCTTT CSVADRGRNTEAFF
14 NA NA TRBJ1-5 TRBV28 TGTGCCAGCAGTTTGTTGGGAGACAATCAGCCCCAGCATTTT CASSLLGDNQPQHF
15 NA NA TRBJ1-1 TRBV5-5 TGTGCCAGCAGCTTACAAACAGGACTGAACACTGAAGCTTTCTTT CASSLQTGLNTEAFF
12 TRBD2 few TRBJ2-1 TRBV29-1 TGCAGCGTTGGAGGCGGGGGGAATGAGCAGTTCTTC CSVGGGGNEQFF
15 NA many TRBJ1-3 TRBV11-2 TGTGCCAGCAGCCTAGGACAAAGCTCTGGAAACACCATATATTTT CASSLGQSSGNTIYF
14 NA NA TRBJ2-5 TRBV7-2 TGTGCCAGCAGCTCTAATCCGGGGCTCGAGACCCAGTACTTC CASSSNPGLETQYF
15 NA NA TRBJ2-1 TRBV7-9 TGTGCCAGCAGCCCGGGGTCGGGGACCTACAATGAGCAGTTCTTC CASSPGSGTYNEQFF
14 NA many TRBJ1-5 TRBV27 TGTGCCAGCAGTTTAATGGGCCGCAATCAGCCCCAGCATTTT CASSLMGRNQPQHF
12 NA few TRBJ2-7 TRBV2 TGTGCCAGCGGCGGACGACCTTACGAGCAGTACTTC CASGGRPYEQYF
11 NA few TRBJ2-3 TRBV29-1 TGCAGCGTTGAAACGGGGTATACGCAGTATTTT CSVETGYTQYF
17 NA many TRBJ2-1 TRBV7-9 TGTGCCAGCAGCTTAGTCCCTAGCGAGGACTCCTACAATGAGCAGTTCTTC CASSLVPSEDSYNEQFF
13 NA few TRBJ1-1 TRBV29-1 TGCAGCGCGCGTGGGGTGGGAGACACTGAAGCTTTCTTT CSARGVGDTEAFF
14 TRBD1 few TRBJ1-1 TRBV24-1 TGTGCCACAGCCGGGACAGGAGCAAATAGTGAAGCTTTCTTT CATAGTGANSEAFF
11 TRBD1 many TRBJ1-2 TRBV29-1 TGCAGTGCAGGGGGGGCCTATGGCTACACCTTC CSAGGAYGYTF
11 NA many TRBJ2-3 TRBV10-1 TGCGCCACCGGGGACACAGATACGCAGTATTTT CATGDTDTQYF
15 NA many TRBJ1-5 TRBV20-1 TGCAGTGCTAGGGGTATGGAGGGTCACAATCAGCCCCAGCATTTT CSARGMEGHNQPQHF
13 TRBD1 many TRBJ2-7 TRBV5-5 TGTGCCAGCAGCCCCGGGACAGCCTACGAGCAGTACTTC CASSPGTAYEQYF
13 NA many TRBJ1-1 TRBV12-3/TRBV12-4 TGTGCCACCTCACCAGCCCTGAGGACTGAAGCTTTCTTT CATSPALRTEAFF
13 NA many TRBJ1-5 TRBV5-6 TGTGCCAGCAGCTTGGAGCCCGATCAGCCCCAGCATTTT CASSLEPDQPQHF
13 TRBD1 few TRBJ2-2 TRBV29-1 TGCAGCGCCAAAGACAGGGGGCCCGGGGAGCTGTTTTTT CSAKDRGPGELFF
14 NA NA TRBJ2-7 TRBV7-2 TGTGCCAGCAGCTCGAAGGGGGTCACCTACGAGCAGTACTTC CASSSKGVTYEQYF
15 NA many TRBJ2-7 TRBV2 TGTGCCAGCAGTGAAGCGCTACTTGGGATCTACGAGCAGTACTTC CASSEALLGIYEQYF
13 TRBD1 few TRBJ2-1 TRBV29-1 TGCAGCATGGGACAGGGAGGGAGCAATGAGCAGTTCTTC CSMGQGGSNEQFF
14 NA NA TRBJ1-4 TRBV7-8 TGTGCCAGCACCGCAATCTCAACTAATGAAAAACTGTTTTTT CASTAISTNEKLFF
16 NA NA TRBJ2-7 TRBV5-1 TGCGCCAGCAGCTTGATTTTATCCGGGAGCTCCTACGAGCAGTACTTC CASSLILSGSSYEQYF
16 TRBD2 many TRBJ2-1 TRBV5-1 TGCGCCAGCGGTTTCCTCCTAGCGGGGCGCCACAATGAGCAGTTCTTC CASGFLLAGRHNEQFF
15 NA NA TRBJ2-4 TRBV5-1 TGCGCCAGCACCCGTGATATCGGGACCAAAAACATTCAGTACTTC CASTRDIGTKNIQYF
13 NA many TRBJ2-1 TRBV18 TGTGCCAGCTCACCTACTTTGGCGGATGAGCAGTTCTTC CASSPTLADEQFF
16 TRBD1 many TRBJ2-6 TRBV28 TGTGCCAGCCATCTTGGGACAGTCGGAGGGGCCAACGTCCTGACTTTC CASHLGTVGGANVLTF
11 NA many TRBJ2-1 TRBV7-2 TGTGCCAGCACCCAGGACACTAGTCTGTTCTTC CASTQDTSLFF
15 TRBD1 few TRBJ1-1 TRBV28 TGTGCCAGCAGCTCACTAAGACAGGGAGGAACTGAAGCTTTCTTT CASSSLRQGGTEAFF
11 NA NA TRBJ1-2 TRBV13 TGTGCCAGCAGCTTAAACAGTTACTACACCTTC CASSLNSYYTF
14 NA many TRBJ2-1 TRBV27 TGTGCCAGCAGTCCCCGCAGGGGAGGTAATGAGCAGTTCTTC CASSPRRGGNEQFF
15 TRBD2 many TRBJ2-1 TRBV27 TGTGCCAGCAGTTTATCCCGCGCTAGCGGGGGGGAGCAGTTCTTC CASSLSRASGGEQFF
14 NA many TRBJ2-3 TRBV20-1 TGCAGTGCTCAACCCGGGGGACTCACAGATACGCAGTATTTT CSAQPGGLTDTQYF
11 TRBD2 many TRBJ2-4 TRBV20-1 TGCAGTGCAAATGGCGGGGGGACTCCTCACTTC CSANGGGTPHF
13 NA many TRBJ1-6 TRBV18 TGTGCCAGCTCACGCGATGTTAACTCTCCCCTCCACTTT CASSRDVNSPLHF
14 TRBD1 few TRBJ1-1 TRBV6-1 TGTGCCACCAGAAACAGGGGGCCGGGGACTGAAGCTTTCTTT CATRNRGPGTEAFF
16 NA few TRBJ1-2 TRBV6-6 TGTGCCAGCAGTTCCCCGACGGACAGAGGATACTATGGCTACACCTTC CASSSPTDRGYYGYTF
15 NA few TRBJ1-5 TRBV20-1 TGCAGTGCTGTCCGACCAGGGCTAGGAGGTCAGCCCCAGCATTTT CSAVRPGLGGQPQHF